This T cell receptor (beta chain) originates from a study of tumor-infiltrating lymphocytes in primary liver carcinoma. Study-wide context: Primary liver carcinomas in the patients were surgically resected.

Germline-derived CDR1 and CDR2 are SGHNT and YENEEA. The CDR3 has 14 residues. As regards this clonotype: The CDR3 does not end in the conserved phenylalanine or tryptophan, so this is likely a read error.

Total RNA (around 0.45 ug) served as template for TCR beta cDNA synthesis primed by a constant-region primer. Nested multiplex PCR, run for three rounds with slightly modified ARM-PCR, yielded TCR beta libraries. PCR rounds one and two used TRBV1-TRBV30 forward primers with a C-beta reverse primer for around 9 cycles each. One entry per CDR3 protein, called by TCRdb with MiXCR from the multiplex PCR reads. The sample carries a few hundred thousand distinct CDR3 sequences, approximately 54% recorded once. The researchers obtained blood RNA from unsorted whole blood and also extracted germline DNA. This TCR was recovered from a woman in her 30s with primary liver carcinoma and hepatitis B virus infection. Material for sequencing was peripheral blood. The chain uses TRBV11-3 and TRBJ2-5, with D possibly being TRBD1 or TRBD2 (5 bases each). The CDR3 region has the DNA TGTGCCAGCAGCTTAACTACGGTGGGGGAGACTCAGTACTAC. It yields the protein CASSLTTVGETQYY.